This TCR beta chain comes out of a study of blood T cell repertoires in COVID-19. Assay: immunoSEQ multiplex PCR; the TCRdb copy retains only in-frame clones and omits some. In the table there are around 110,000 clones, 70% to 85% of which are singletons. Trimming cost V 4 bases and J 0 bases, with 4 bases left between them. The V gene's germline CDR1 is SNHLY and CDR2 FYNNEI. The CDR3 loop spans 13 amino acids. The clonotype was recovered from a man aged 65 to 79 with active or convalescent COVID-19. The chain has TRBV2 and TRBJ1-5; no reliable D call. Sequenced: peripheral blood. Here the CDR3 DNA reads TGTGCCAGCAGTGCAGATAGCAATCAGCCCCAGCATTTT. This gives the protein CASSADSNQPQHF.